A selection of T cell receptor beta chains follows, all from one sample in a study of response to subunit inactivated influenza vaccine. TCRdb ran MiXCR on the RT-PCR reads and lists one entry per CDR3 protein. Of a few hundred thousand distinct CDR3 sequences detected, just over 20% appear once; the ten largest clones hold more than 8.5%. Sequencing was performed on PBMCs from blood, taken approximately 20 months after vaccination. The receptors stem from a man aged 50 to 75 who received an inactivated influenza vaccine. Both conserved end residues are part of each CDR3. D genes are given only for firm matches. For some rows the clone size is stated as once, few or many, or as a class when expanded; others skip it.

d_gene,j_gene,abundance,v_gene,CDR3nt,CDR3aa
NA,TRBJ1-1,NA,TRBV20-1,TGCAGTGCTAGAGACGGAACTGAAGCTTTCTTT,CSARDGTEAFF
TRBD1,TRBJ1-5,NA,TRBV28,TGTGCCAGCAGTCCGAACCAGGGGGCGAGTCAGCCCCAGCATTTT,CASSPNQGASQPQHF
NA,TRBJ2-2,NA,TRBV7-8,TGTGCCAGCAGCTTATCAGGGTCCGGGGTGCTGTTTTTT,CASSLSGSGVLFF
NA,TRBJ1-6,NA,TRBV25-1,TGTGCCAGCAGTGAAGGTTTCCTGTCACCCCTCCACTTT,CASSEGFLSPLHF
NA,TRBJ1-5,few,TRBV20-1,TGCAGCCTCGGGGCCGGGGATCAGCCCCAGCATTTT,CSLGAGDQPQHF
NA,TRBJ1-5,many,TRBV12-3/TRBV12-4,TGTGCCAGCAGCCACCGGGACGGAGTAGTTAGCAATCAGCCCCAGCATTTT,CASSHRDGVVSNQPQHF
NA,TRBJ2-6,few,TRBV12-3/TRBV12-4,TGTGCCAGCAGACAGGGAGCTGGGGCCAACGTCCTGACTTTC,CASRQGAGANVLTF
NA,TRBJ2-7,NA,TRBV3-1,TGTGCCAGCAGCCAAGATGCGGGGAAGGAGCAGTACTTC,CASSQDAGKEQYF
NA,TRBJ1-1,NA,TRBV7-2,TGTGCCAGCAGCTTAGCGTCCGGGGCGAGCACTGAAGCTTTCTTT,CASSLASGASTEAFF
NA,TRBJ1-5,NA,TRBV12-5,TGTGCTAGTGATATCGGGAATTACGCCCTCAATCAGCCCCAGCATTTT,CASDIGNYALNQPQHF
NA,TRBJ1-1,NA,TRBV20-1,TGCAGTGCTAGGATGACCGTCCTGGACACTGAAGCTTTCTTT,CSARMTVLDTEAFF
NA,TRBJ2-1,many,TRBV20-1,TGCAGTGCTCCATCCTACGGGGGCAGTGAGCAGTTCTTC,CSAPSYGGSEQFF
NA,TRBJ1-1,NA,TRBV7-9,TGTGCCAGCAGCTTAGTATTTAGGGGACCGAACACTGAAGCTTTCTTT,CASSLVFRGPNTEAFF
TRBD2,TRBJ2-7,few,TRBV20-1,TGCAGTGCTGAATTCGGGACTAGCGGGAGCTACGAGCAGTACTTC,CSAEFGTSGSYEQYF
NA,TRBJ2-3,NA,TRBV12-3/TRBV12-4,TGTGCCAGCAGTTTAAGGGGCTCCCCTAGCACAGATACGCAGTATTTT,CASSLRGSPSTDTQYF
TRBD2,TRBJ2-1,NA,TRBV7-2,TGTGCCAGCAGCTTAGGGGACTATAACAATGAGCAGTTCTTC,CASSLGDYNNEQFF
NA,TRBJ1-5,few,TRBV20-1,TGCAGTGCTAGAGACAGTCCCAATGGCAATCAGCCCCAGCATTTT,CSARDSPNGNQPQHF
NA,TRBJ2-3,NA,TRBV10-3,TGTGCCATCAGTAAAAACGGGGACACAGATACGCAGTATTTT,CAISKNGDTDTQYF
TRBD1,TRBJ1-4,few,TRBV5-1,TGCGCCAGCAGCTGGCGGACAGGGACTAATGAAAAACTGTTTTTT,CASSWRTGTNEKLFF
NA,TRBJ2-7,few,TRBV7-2,TGTGCCAGCAGCTTAGGAGCCTTCGCCTACGAGCAGTACTTC,CASSLGAFAYEQYF